The 18 T cell receptor beta chains reported below all come from one sample, sequenced in a study of shared clonotypes between healthy human individuals. Method: immunoSEQ multiplex PCR; TCRdb's copy keeps in-frame clones and lacks some. The repertoire consists of about 670,000 clones, with roughly 78% occurring once and the leading ten covering approximately 1.8%. Material for sequencing was memory CD4+ T cells sorted from blood. Subset meaning: CD45RA-negative fraction. Source of these receptors: a woman between 25 and 40 years old in good health.

This clone has a handful of counts. The chain combines TRBV6-6 with TRBJ1-2; 11 bases line up with TRBD1. This CDR3 is built from 14 residues. The V and J ends lost 7 bases and 3 bases, in that order; junction bases with no gene match: 4. Germline V lookup: CDR1 MNHNY, CDR2 SVGAGI (reference sequence). CDR3 DNA: TGTGCCAGCACCGGACAGGGGGCGGACTATGGCTACACCTTC. Amino acid sequence: CASTGQGADYGYTF.

The V call is TRBV30, the J call TRBJ2-5, with D maybe TRBD2 (6 bases). Germline V CDR1 and CDR2: GTSNPN, SVGIG (reference sequence). CDR3 length equals 14 residues. Trimming removed 2 bases from V and 5 bases from J, with 15 bases in between. The CDR3 bases are TGTGCCTGGAGTCCGGGACTCATGGCGGAGACCCAGTACTTC. This sequence encodes CAWSPGLMAETQYF.

This chain joins TRBV25-1 and TRBJ1-2; D ambiguous. This CDR3 spans 13 amino acids. V was trimmed by 3 bases and J by 3 bases, leaving 8 bases between them. CDR1 MGHDK and CDR2 SYGVNS come from the germline V gene. The CDR3 sequence is CASSEGVDYGYTF. In DNA form, the CDR3 reads TGTGCCAGCAGTGAGGGAGTTGACTATGGCTACACCTTC.

This clone was recorded a few times. The CDR3 nucleotides read TGTGCCAGCAGCGTAGGGTTGTCGGCAGACACAGATACGCAGTATTTT. This translates into CASSVGLSADTDTQYF. The genes are TRBV9 and TRBJ2-3; D not certain. Germline V gives CDR1 SGDLS, CDR2 YYNGEE. V was trimmed by 0 bases and J by 2 bases, leaving 13 bases between them. The CDR3 is 16 residues long.

This clone was found a few times. The J gene is TRBJ1-2, the V gene TRBV28; TRBD1 might be the D (5 bases). This CDR3 has 14 residues. V was shortened by 10 bases and J by 2 bases, with 17 bases between the two germline ends. Germline V CDR1 and CDR2: MDHEN, SYDVKM. The CDR3 nucleotides read TGTGCCACCCGGGACTCCTTGAGCAACTATGGCTACACCTTC. Translating gives CATRDSLSNYGYTF.

This chain links TRBV6-5 with TRBJ1-1, with D possibly TRBD1 on 5 matching bases. This CDR3 contains 12 residues. V lost 5 bases and J 5 bases, leaving 9 bases between the germline ends. Germline V CDR1 and CDR2: MNHEY, SVGAGI. The CDR3 DNA follows: TGTGCCAGCAGTCGGGGGGGAACTGAAGCTTTCTTT. As protein: CASSRGGTEAFF.

The chain uses TRBV4-1 and TRBJ2-1, with 10 bases identical to TRBD2. CDR1 and CDR2 from the germline V gene are MGHRA and YSYEKL. J gave up 5 bases and V 5 bases, and 9 bases lay outside the gene matches. There are 16 residues in the CDR3. The CDR3, as DNA: TGCGCCAGCAGCACGAGCGGGAGGGCCTTGAACAATGAGCAGTTCTTC. It translates to CASSTSGRALNNEQFF.

The gene calls are TRBV11-2 and TRBJ1-3, with D unresolved. The CDR3 covers 12 residues. Trimming pared 0 bases from V and 6 bases from J, leaving 3 bases between. The germline V gene encodes CDR1 SGHAT and CDR2 FQNNGV. CDR3 in amino acids: CASSLEVNTIYF. DNA for the CDR3: TGTGCCAGCAGCTTAGAAGTAAACACCATATATTTT.

J is TRBJ1-5 and V is TRBV6-6; D not certain. CDR1 and CDR2 (germline): MNHNY, SVGAGI (reference sequence). The V end was cut by 0 bases, the J end by 1 base, with 7 bases between. CDR3 size: 15 residues. CDR3 sequence: CASSYSTRSNQPQHF. CDR3 DNA: TGTGCCAGCAGTTACTCGACAAGGAGCAATCAGCCCCAGCATTTT.

This CDR3 reads CASSLTPGNEQFF. CDR3 DNA sequence: TGTGCCAGCAGCTTAACGCCTGGCAATGAGCAGTTCTTC. The V gene is TRBV11-3, the J gene TRBJ2-1; D gene ambiguous. Germline CDR1 reads SGHNT; CDR2 reads YENEEA. The CDR3 is made up of 13 amino acids. V dropped 2 bases and J dropped 6 bases, with 8 bases sitting between them. Based on the CDR3 plus reference TRBV11-3 and TRBJ2-1, the full variable domain is EAGVVQSPRYKIIEKKQPVAFWCNPISGHNTLYWYLQNLGQGPELLIRYENEEAVDDSQLPKDRFSAERLKGVDSTLKIQPAELGDSAVYLCASSLTPGNEQFFGPGTRLTVL.

This clone was seen at least ten times. DNA of the CDR3: TGCGCCAGCAGCCCGTGGCAGGTTGGCGCAATCCCCTACGAGCAGTACTTC. It specifies CASSPWQVGAIPYEQYF. The gene calls are TRBV4-1 and TRBJ2-7; no reliable D call. CDR1 is MGHRA, CDR2 YSYEKL, per germline. Trimming removed 4 bases from V and 2 bases from J, with 21 bases in between. The CDR3 covers 17 residues.

This chain connects TRBV6-5 to TRBJ2-3, with 11 nucleotides matching TRBD1. The germline CDR1 and CDR2 sequences are MNHEY and SVGAGI. The CDR3 contains 15 residues. V gave up 5 bases and J gave up 5 bases; unmatched junction bases: 6. CDR3 sequence reads: CASSLGQGEVDTQYF. DNA for the CDR3: TGTGCCAGCAGTCTGGGACAGGGGGAAGTAGATACGCAGTATTTT.

V and J are TRBV5-6 and TRBJ1-5; D possibly corresponds to TRBD1 (5 bases). From germline, CDR1 is SGHDT and CDR2 YYEEEE. This CDR3 region has 14 residues. Trimming removed 0 bases from V and 4 bases from J, with 8 bases in between. The CDR3: CASSLDRRNQPQHF. The CDR3 DNA reads as TGTGCCAGCAGCTTGGACAGGAGGAATCAGCCCCAGCATTTT.

The genes are TRBV2 and TRBJ2-3; 7 bases agree with TRBD2. Looked up from germline, CDR1 is SNHLY and CDR2 is FYNNEI. V lost 2 bases to trimming and J lost 8 bases; unmatched junction nucleotides: 19. The CDR3 is made up of 18 amino acids. For the CDR3, the DNA is TGTGCCAGCAGTGAATCGTTAGGGCAAGGGGAGGGCTTGGTTACGCAGTATTTT. Protein sequence: CASSESLGQGEGLVTQYF. Combining the CDR3 with reference TRBV2 and TRBJ2-3 gives the whole variable domain EPEVTQTPSHQVTQMGQEVILRCVPISNHLYFYWYRQILGQKVEFLVSFYNNEISEKSEIFDDQFSVERPDGSNFTLKIRSTKLEDSAMYFCASSESLGQGEGLVTQYFGPGTRLTVL.

The table lists this clone with a count of one. The chain joins TRBV10-3 to TRBJ1-1; no firm D call. Germline V lookup: CDR1 ENHRY, CDR2 SYGVKD. V lost 6 bases to trimming and J lost 2 bases, with 13 bases between them. This CDR3 is built from 14 residues. CDR3 DNA: TGTGCCATCAGGAAGGACGGTACAAACACTGAAGCTTTCTTT. Protein product: CAIRKDGTNTEAFF.

This clone was detected only a few times. The chain couples TRBV4-1 to TRBJ1-4; possible D gene TRBD1, 5 bases. Germline loops: CDR1 MGHRA, CDR2 YSYEKL. The CDR3 sequence is 16 residues long. The V and J ends lost 1 base and 8 bases respectively, with 17 bases between them. The CDR3 region is CASSQGIGDVGEKLFF. CDR3 sequence (DNA): TGCGCCAGCAGCCAAGGTATAGGGGATGTCGGGGAAAAACTGTTTTTT.

This chain joins TRBV18 and TRBJ1-1; D gene uncertain. The CDR3 is made up of 14 amino acids. Germline CDR1 is KGHSH and CDR2 is LQKENI. The germline V and J ends were trimmed by 1 base and 1 base, with 7 bases remaining between them. The CDR3 region has the DNA TGTGCCAGCTCACCACAGGCGCCGAACACTGAAGCTTTCTTT. Translated, it gives CASSPQAPNTEAFF.

The J gene is TRBJ2-5, the V gene TRBV15, with 7 bases matching TRBD2. The last part of the DNA fits TRBJ2-7 better; the J call may be wrong. Germline CDR1 and CDR2: LNHNV and YYDKDF (reference sequence). This CDR3 comprises 12 residues. The CDR3 DNA reads as TGTGCCACCAGTTTGGGGGGGTACGAGCAGTACTTC. As protein: CATSLGGYEQYF.